This T cell receptor beta chain was sequenced during a study of blood T cell repertoires in COVID-19 (dated by TCRdb to 2018 to 2020). Broadly, across the study: Samples from collaborators originated in the United States, Italy and Spain and spanned both the acute and convalescent phases of COVID-19. Where available, HLA class I and class II types were obtained from metadata supplied by the sample provider rather than from assay-based typing. Samples were obtained from the ongoing ImmuneRACE study (first 160 participants) and from approximately 1,200 subjects provided by 6 global collaborators. Sample metadata almost always included a de-identified subject ID, COVID-19 status, age in years and sex. The repertoires were made available in a free public database intended to serve as a resource for research on the immune response to SARS-CoV-2. The material from the prospective study consisted of cDNA or gDNA derived from T cells, B-cell-depleted T cells, or PBMCs. Deeply sampled blood TCRbeta repertoires from subjects exposed to, actively infected with, or recovered from COVID-19 were included in the dataset.

Study-wide findings and limitations: How much clinical and demographic metadata was included differed by source and by participant, and the metadata was provided uncurated.

TCRbeta CDR3 regions were amplified from genomic DNA by means of the immunoSEQ Assay, a bias-controlled multiplex PCR. As for how the authors treated the data: The number of nucleated cells in each sample was estimated by amplification of reference gene primers within the assay. Sequence reads were collapsed and filtered to measure the absolute abundance of every unique TCRbeta CDR3 rearrangement. For each sample, productive Simpson clonality was calculated as the square root of Simpson's diversity index over productive rearrangements. The table was pulled from immuneACCESS by TCRdb, which kept in-frame rearrangements only. Such tables lose some clones; where checked, under half of the loss comes from unresolved V genes, and the rest has no known cause. V and J calls and clone size follow that table, whereas D and trimming were derived from the DNA. Within this sample are around 94,000 clones, with approximately 85% of them counted one time only. The ten largest clones take up 9.9% of the sample.

Collaborating institutions collected whole blood in K2EDTA tubes following their own protocols. For TCRbeta analysis, collaborators shipped samples as frozen whole blood, isolated PBMCs, or DNA extracted from either of those sample types. After removal of 6 bases from V and 3 bases from J, the junction retains 17 bases not matched to a gene. The CDR3 covers 17 residues, taking in both the cysteine and the phenylalanine. Just the 51-base CDR3 DNA is kept, in frame starting at base 1. A note on this clone: There is no known antigen for this receptor. The input lacks base qualities; no much larger clone sits a single base away.

Sequencing was carried out using peripheral blood. This TCR derives from a middle-aged man with active or convalescent COVID-19. Recombination linked TRBV23-1 to TRBJ2-7, with 7 bases matching TRBD1. TRBV23-1 falls under the ORF class, with uncertain function. In nucleotides, the sequence is TGCGCCAGCAGCCCGACTATGGGTACAGACAGGGTCTACGAGCAGTACTTC. Its protein is CASSPTMGTDRVYEQYF.